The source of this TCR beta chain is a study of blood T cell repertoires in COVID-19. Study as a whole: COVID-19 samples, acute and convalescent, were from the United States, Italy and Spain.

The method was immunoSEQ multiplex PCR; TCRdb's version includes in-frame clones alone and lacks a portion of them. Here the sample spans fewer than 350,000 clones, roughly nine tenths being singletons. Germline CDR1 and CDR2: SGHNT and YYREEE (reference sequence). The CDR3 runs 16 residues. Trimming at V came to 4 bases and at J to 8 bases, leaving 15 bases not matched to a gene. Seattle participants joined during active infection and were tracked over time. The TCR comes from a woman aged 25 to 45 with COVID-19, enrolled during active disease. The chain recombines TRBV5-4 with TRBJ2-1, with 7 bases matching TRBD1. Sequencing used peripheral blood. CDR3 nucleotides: TGTGCCAGCAGCGGACGGGGTGAGGGGGCTGAGGATGAGCAGTTCTTC. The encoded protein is CASSGRGEGAEDEQFF.